These 13 T cell receptor beta chains originate from one sample sequenced in a study of post-analysis software for immune sequencing data. Unique molecular identifiers featured in each of the TCR beta cDNA libraries. TCRdb used MiXCR to reprocess the PCR reads, holding one entry per CDR3 protein. Of roughly 150,000 distinct CDR3 sequences in the sample, around 34% are singletons; the top ten hold roughly 28%. The material sequenced was blood, taken after autologous hematopoietic stem cell transplantation. Receptors were obtained from a girl aged 10 to 17 with multiple sclerosis.

The V call is TRBV10-3, the J call TRBJ1-1; 11 bases match TRBD1. The CDR3 runs 13 residues. The germline gives CDR1 ENHRY, CDR2 SYGVKD. V was pared by 6 bases and J by 3 bases, with 0 bases of the junction left unmatched. The CDR3 spells CAIRGQGDTEAFF. As DNA, the CDR3 is TGTGCCATCAGGGGACAGGGGGACACTGAAGCTTTCTTT.

V and J are TRBV7-3 and TRBJ2-1; D is ambiguous. The CDR3 runs 12 residues. V lost 6 bases and J 6 bases, leaving 9 bases between the germline ends. Germline lookup yields CDR1 SGHTA and CDR2 FQGTGA. The CDR3 sequence: CASSFTPNEQFF. CDR3 DNA sequence: TGTGCCAGCAGTTTCACACCCAATGAGCAGTTCTTC.

The chain has TRBV5-5 and TRBJ2-3; D gene unclear. Germline values: CDR1 SGHKS, CDR2 YYEKEE (reference sequence). V lost 0 bases to trimming and J lost 7 bases, with 15 bases between them. This CDR3 spans 15 amino acids. CDR3 nucleotide sequence: TGTGCCAGCAGCTTGGACGACATGGGTATGAATACGCAGTATTTT. Translated: CASSLDDMGMNTQYF.

The CDR3 nucleotides are TGTGCCAGTAGTGTTAGGGACAGTAAGAACACCGGGGAGCTGTTTTTT. Protein: CASSVRDSKNTGELFF. The genes are TRBV19 and TRBJ2-2; 7 nucleotides agree with TRBD1. Germline V gene sequence: CDR1 LNHDA, CDR2 SQIVND (reference sequence). J gave up 1 base and V 5 bases, and 7 bases lay outside the gene matches. This CDR3 is 16 amino acids long. The complete variable domain, with remaining parts taken from reference TRBV19 and TRBJ2-2, reads DGGITQSPKYLFRKEGQNVTLSCEQNLNHDAMYWYRQDPGQGLRLIYYSQIVNDFQKGDIAEGYSVSREKKESFPLTVTSAQKNPTAFYLCASSVRDSKNTGELFFGEGSRLTVL.

The rearrangement links TRBV20-1 to TRBJ1-1; D gene unclear. Germline lookup yields CDR1 DFQATT and CDR2 SNEGSKA (reference sequence). The CDR3 covers 13 residues. V lost 3 bases and J 5 bases, leaving 13 bases between the germline ends. Here the CDR3 reads CSASLGRETEAFF. The CDR3 region has the DNA TGCAGTGCTAGTTTGGGTCGGGAGACTGAAGCTTTCTTT.

Notes on this clonotype: A much more abundant neighbour one base away suggests this may be a read error. This chain connects TRBV7-9 to TRBJ2-5; D perhaps matches TRBD1 (7 bases). Germline-derived CDR1 and CDR2 are SEHNR and FQNEAQ (reference sequence). The V end lost 4 bases, the J end lost 11 bases, and 26 bases lay between the germline ends. CDR3 size: 16 residues. The CDR3 spells CASSSYRGALEGEQYF. For the CDR3, the DNA is TGTGCCAGCAGCTCCTACAGGGGTGCCCTGGAGGGTGAGCAGTACTTC.

This clonotype has a handful of counts. A much larger clone differs by one base, so this may be a read error. The chain couples TRBV12-3 or TRBV12-4 to TRBJ2-5; tentative D call: TRBD1 (7 bases). There are 13 residues in the CDR3. The V gene lost 5 bases and the J gene lost 4 bases, with 11 bases spanning the gap. The CDR3 DNA is TGTGCCAGCAGTCCTCAGGGGGGAGAGACCCAGTACTTC. This codes for CASSPQGGETQYF.

A note on this clonotype: A read error may be the cause here, since a much bigger clone is one base away. This rearrangement joins TRBV5-1 to TRBJ2-5; D is perhaps TRBD2 (5 bases). This CDR3 spans 15 amino acids. The V end was cut by 4 bases, the J end by 5 bases, with 18 bases between. Looked up from germline, CDR1 is SGHRS and CDR2 is YFSETQ. This CDR3 is CASSQGRGDLETQYF. The CDR3 region has the DNA TGCGCCAGCAGCCAAGGACGGGGTGACTTGGAGACCCAGTACTTC.

The rearrangement uses TRBV20-1 and TRBJ1-1; D ambiguous. The length of the CDR3 is 13 residues. Trimming stripped 6 bases from V and 5 bases from J, with 16 bases between. Germline V gene sequence: CDR1 DFQATT, CDR2 SNEGSKA (reference sequence). CDR3 DNA: TGCAGTGCCCTGTCACAGAGCGGGACTGAAGCTTTCTTT. Protein product: CSALSQSGTEAFF.

The chain joins TRBV5-1 to TRBJ2-5; 8 positions match TRBD2. The DNA end is a closer match to TRBJ2-7, so the J assignment may be wrong. CDR1 and CDR2 (germline): SGHRS, YFSETQ. This CDR3 spans 15 amino acids. The CDR3 loop is CASSLAGTSFDEQYF. The CDR3 coding sequence is TGCGCCAGCAGCTTGGCTGGGACTAGTTTCGACGAGCAGTACTTC.

Ten or more counts support this clonotype. This chain joins TRBV7-9 and TRBJ2-1; TRBD2 aligns across 13 bases. The CDR3 runs to 18 residues. The V and J ends lost 10 bases and 1 base, in that order; junction bases with no gene match: 13. CDR1 SEHNR and CDR2 FQNEAQ come from the germline V gene (reference sequence). The chain's CDR3 is CATHWGLAGTGSYNEQFF. CDR3 DNA: TGTGCCACCCACTGGGGACTAGCGGGAACCGGGTCCTACAATGAGCAGTTCTTC.

A single count supports this clonotype. The genes are TRBV29-1 and TRBJ1-2, with 7 bases aligning to TRBD1. CDR3 size: 14 residues. In germline, CDR1 is SQVTM, CDR2 ANQGSEA. V shed 3 bases, J shed 2 bases, and the junction held 6 bases outside the gene matches. In nucleotides, the CDR3 is TGCAGCGTTGATAGGACAGGACTAAACTATGGCTACACCTTC. Translation gives CSVDRTGLNYGYTF.

Of note for this clonotype: The junction differs from germline at one of its ends, possibly a read error. The CDR3 here is CASSDARGEKRFF. CDR3 DNA: TGTGCCAGCAGTGATGCCCGTGGTGAAAAACGGTTTTTT. The chain is built from TRBV6-1 and TRBJ1-4, with D uncertain. Germline V gene sequence: CDR1 MNHNS, CDR2 SASEGT. The CDR3 spans 13 residues.